This T cell receptor beta chain was profiled in a study of CD8+ T cells in alopecia areata (dated by TCRdb to between 2017 and 2018). A note on the overall study: Treated patients were enrolled in an open-label pilot trial of oral tofacitinib at 5 to 10 mg twice daily for moderate-to-severe alopecia areata. Tofacitinib was administered for 6 to 18 months, and 6 months of follow-up off drug were then conducted to assess delayed response and recurrence. Disease severity in treated patients was measured with the SALT score, which quantifies the percentage of affected scalp surface area. High-throughput TCRbeta sequencing was used to examine T cell clonal expansion in alopecia areata in both the C3H/HeJ mouse model and human patients. Scalp tissue and sorted CD4+ and CD8+ peripheral blood T cells from patchy and totalis/universalis alopecia areata patients and from healthy controls were covered by human TCRbeta sequencing. Biopsies were taken from tofacitinib-treated patients at baseline and at 4 and 24 weeks of treatment, and a later scalp biopsy was taken in several of the tofacitinib-treated patients. Scalp clonality was compared among normal scalp (n=4), patchy alopecia areata scalp (n=8), and alopecia totalis/universalis scalp (n=8). RNA came from the PAXgene miRNA kit for fixed scalp, the miRNeasy kit for PBMCs, and the RNeasy kit for mouse skin. TCRbeta CDR3 regions were amplified by immunoSEQ multiplex PCR using 35 Vbeta forward and 13 Jbeta reverse primers. Results and caveats for the whole study, not just this receptor: Scalp clonality and the number of expanded CD8+ clones among the top 100 scalp clones were significantly decreased by tofacitinib. Resident alphabeta T cells in normal human skin are also sequenced, complicating scalp TCR repertoire analysis, unlike mouse skin dominated by gammadelta T cells. Because the treated cohort was small and included a single nonresponder, larger studies are needed to assess links between baseline CD8+ expansion and response. Compared with mice, TCR sequences shared between patients were less clear, possibly partly because of HLA diversity across the patient population. Higher clonality and more expanded CD8+ clones were observed in lesional scalp than in normal scalp, particularly in alopecia totalis/universalis, a finding suggestive of antigenic drive. During tofacitinib treatment, many expanded lesional clones stuck around in both scalp and blood, and this persistence may partly explain why relapse happens after treatment is stopped.

Per the publication, the time point label means: less than five weeks on oral tofacitinib. The treatment or condition label of this sample denotes: oral pan-JAK inhibitor, 5-10 mg twice daily. Peripheral blood and lesional scalp punch biopsies were obtained from patients with alopecia areata. After PBMCs were isolated by density centrifugation and stained for CD3, CD4 and CD8, a FACSAria was used to sort CD4+ and CD8+ T cells. The germline V gene gives CDR1 as SGDLS and CDR2 as YYNGEE. Reading from cysteine to phenylalanine, the CDR3 counts 14 amino acids. The DNA shown is the 42-base CDR3, in frame from base 1. The V and J ends are trimmed by 4 bases and 3 bases, leaving 11 bases between them. A remark on this clone: The antigen it recognizes is unknown. It has no much larger one-base neighbor in the sample; base qualities were not kept.

Library generation was performed with the immunoSEQ multiplex PCR assay. For TCR sequencing, RNA was extracted from every sample and reverse transcribed into cDNA to serve as template. First-strand cDNA was synthesized with SuperScript III using a 2:1 mix of oligo-dT and random hexamers. A synthetic immune receptor repertoire was used to gauge amplification bias, and whatever bias remained was removed computationally. On the authors' methods: Raw reads were preprocessed to remove errors, and CDR3 was defined according to IMGT conventions as the region from the conserved cysteine to phenylalanine. To get clonality, Shannon entropy was normalized by log2 of the number of productive unique TCRs and the result was subtracted from 1. Whether each scalp clone was CD4 or CD8 was inferred by checking scalp TCRbeta sequences against the CD4 and CD8 repertoires from sorted blood. The clones in this table, taken by TCRdb from immuneACCESS, are in-frame only. Not every clone is retained; where verified, under half of the shortfall comes from an unresolved V gene, and the cause of the rest is unknown. V and J calls and clone size are given by that table; D and trimming were obtained from the DNA. The sample has 110,000 to 150,000 clones on record, roughly 50% of them singletons. In total, the top ten clones hold approximately 16% of the sample.

This TCR was recovered from a human donor with alopecia areata. The V and J segments used are TRBV9 and TRBJ1-5; no D segment can be confidently identified. The sample was CD8+ T cells sorted from blood, taken at week 4, from a patient treated with tofacitinib. The CDR3 reads CASSSKDSNQPQHF. The DNA sequence follows: TGTGCCAGCAGCTCTAAGGATTCCAATCAGCCCCAGCATTTT.